This T cell receptor beta chain was observed in a study of Graves' ophthalmopathy and Graves' hyperthyroidism. Overall study results and limits: For separating ophthalmopathy from stable hyperthyroidism, a 13-signature model gave 85% to 90% sensitivity and around 80% specificity.

Amplification targeted the TCR beta CDR3 regions, with RNA transcripts as the source material. RT-PCR in the first round used HTBI primers; a second-round multiplex PCR followed. TCRdb reprocessed the multiplex PCR reads with MiXCR, giving one entry per CDR3 protein. The sample includes 900,000 to 1,200,000 distinct CDR3 sequences, about 38% of them seen just once. This CDR3 has 16 amino acids. The V gene's germline CDR1 is SGHVS and CDR2 FQNEAQ. J lost 0 bases, V lost 6 bases, and 11 bases had no gene match. Each hyperthyroidism patient was newly diagnosed, with under 2 months' duration, and aged 18 to 65. Exclusion covered patients with other autoimmune diseases or uncontrolled infections (as well as pregnancy or lactation). Diagnoses were established from clinical symptoms, serum thyroxine, TRAb, thyroid ultrasound and orbital computed tomography. Comments on this clonotype: Its specificity is unknown.

The sample consisted of peripheral blood or thyroid tissue (not recorded which). The sequence was obtained from an adult man with Graves' hyperthyroidism. The chain has TRBV7-8 and TRBJ2-7; 7 bases match TRBD1. The CDR3 nucleotides are TGTGCCAGCAGTTCCGAAGACAGGGCCAGCTCCTACGAGCAGTACTTC. Translating it yields CASSSEDRASSYEQYF.